One T cell receptor beta chain is described in this entry. It has no known antigen specificity. Per-nucleotide qualities are absent, and no much larger clonotype sits a single base away. CDR3 length: 17 amino acids, cysteine to phenylalanine. Solely the CDR3 DNA is kept, with 51 bases framed from the first base. The germline V gene specifies MGHRA as CDR1 and YSYEKL as CDR2. V is trimmed back by 2 bases and J by 2 bases, and the junction contains 12 bases that no gene match accounts for. Ophthalmopathy patients had moderately to severely active disease, with a Clinical Activity Score of 3 or more, a NOSPECS grade of 4 or more, and a disease duration of less than 3 months. The study excluded patients with uncontrolled infections, other autoimmune diseases, pregnancy or lactation. Diagnoses relied on clinical symptoms, serum thyroxine and TRAb, thyroid ultrasound and orbital computed tomography. PBMCs were separated from roughly 10 ml of fresh peripheral blood using Ficoll-Paque density gradient centrifugation. Total RNA was extracted using Trizol reagent, and RNA quality was assessed on an Agilent 2100 Bioanalyzer.

This specimen belongs to a study of T cells in Graves' hyperthyroidism and ophthalmopathy (dated by TCRdb to about 2019). In the study overall: Peripheral blood samples were taken at initial diagnosis, before any treatment was given. To identify TCR V-J signatures that set the groups apart, the researchers used a discovery cohort of about a hundred patients, made up of approximately 43 with Graves' ophthalmopathy and some 56 with stable Graves' hyperthyroidism. Prospective prediction of ophthalmopathy was tested in an independent validation cohort of fewer than 20 hyperthyroidism patients and 17 patients who later progressed to ophthalmopathy. The 75 to 100 discovery patients were divided at random into training and test sets in a 7:3 ratio. Thyroid tissue and blood T-cell repertoires from roughly 6 Graves' hyperthyroidism patients were also compared in the study. After sampling, hyperthyroidism patients received methimazole starting at 30 mg daily, and ophthalmopathy patients received high-dose intravenous methylprednisolone. According to the paper, TCR Vbeta CDR3 sequencing was carried out on 135 peripheral blood samples, which came from around 43 ophthalmopathy, under 80 hyperthyroidism and approximately 17 progressor patients. What the study reported, not specific to this receptor: No statistical method was used to fix the sample size in advance, and group allocation was not hidden from the investigators. During validation, the model predicted progression to ophthalmopathy a median of about 5.9 months ahead of onset, with just under 71% sensitivity and almost 75% specificity. Ophthalmopathy was separated from stable hyperthyroidism by a 13 V-J signature model, with approximately 86% sensitivity and approximately 81% specificity obtained in cross-validation and 80%/75% obtained in testing. Blood samples also contained most of the expanded thyroid clonotypes (frequency above 0.001), which suggests that blood repertoires may reflect thyroid immune responses.

The TCR beta CDR3 regions were amplified from RNA transcripts. A first-round RT-PCR of the TCR CDR3 used the HTBI primer set with the Qiagen OneStep RT-PCR kit. A second multiplex PCR round built the libraries, followed by size selection and purification. The libraries were sequenced on an Illumina HiSeq2000 using paired-end 100 bp reads. The study's own analysis went as follows. SOAPnuke was used to process the raw data, removing reads that contained adapters or uncalled bases, had a mean Phred below 15, or lacked an exact match to the constant primer or identifier. High-quality paired reads were merged with COPE v1.2.5, and unique nucleotide sequences were defined as clonotypes. MiTCR v1.1 was used to align the clonotypes against IMGT TRBV, TRBD and TRBJ reference segments. The analysis was restricted to V-J combinations with a frequency above 0.0001, which together covered roughly 99% of the repertoires. A TCS score was defined as the ratio between F50 (clonal expansion) and ExV (chaos), using BLOSUM62-based TCRdist between CDR3 peptides within each V-J. Welch's t-statistics and random forest reduced some 510 V-J features to around 14, which were used in a naive Bayes classifier (R e1071). TCRdb took the public reads, trimmed them with fastp at Q25, ran MiXCR for clone calling and kept in-frame beta chains. Every distinct CDR3 protein forms one entry, paired with its most common genes and DNA. None of the V and J calls come from the authors' own analysis; TCRdb made them. The sample table lists about 500,000 distinct CDR3 sequences, about 16% of them with a count of one. The leading ten clones occupy 29% of the sample.

What was sequenced was blood. This TCR came from a woman aged 30 to 39 with Graves' ophthalmopathy. The chain couples TRBV4-1 to TRBJ2-7; TRBD1 aligns with 7 central bases. The CDR3 protein sequence reads: CASSQTKARGSTYEQYF. The DNA reads as follows: TGCGCCAGCAGCCAAACCAAGGCCAGGGGGTCTACCTACGAGCAGTACTTC.